Listed here is a single TCR beta chain. This specimen comes from a study of CD8+ T cells in alopecia areata. Study at large: Using the percentage of affected scalp area, treated patients' severity was scored.

Germline V gene lookup returns CDR1 MNHEY and CDR2 SVGAGI. The CDR3 runs 14 residues. V was trimmed by 6 bases and J by 0 bases, leaving 11 bases between them. Treatment denoted: oral pan-JAK inhibitor, 5-10 mg twice daily. RNA extraction was followed by reverse transcription into cDNA, which acted as the sequencing template. Profiled with immunoSEQ multiplex PCR; TCRdb holds only in-frame clones, not every one. The repertoire includes 170,000 or so clones, roughly 62% of them detected once, and over 10% sits in the top ten. The source was CD8+ T cells sorted from blood, collected at week 24, from a patient treated with tofacitinib. The receptor was derived from a human donor with alopecia areata. The rearrangement links TRBV6-5 to TRBJ1-1; D ambiguous. The CDR3, as DNA: TGTGCCAGCAGCCCCCAGGCAGTGAACACTGAAGCTTTCTTT. Its translation is CASSPQAVNTEAFF.